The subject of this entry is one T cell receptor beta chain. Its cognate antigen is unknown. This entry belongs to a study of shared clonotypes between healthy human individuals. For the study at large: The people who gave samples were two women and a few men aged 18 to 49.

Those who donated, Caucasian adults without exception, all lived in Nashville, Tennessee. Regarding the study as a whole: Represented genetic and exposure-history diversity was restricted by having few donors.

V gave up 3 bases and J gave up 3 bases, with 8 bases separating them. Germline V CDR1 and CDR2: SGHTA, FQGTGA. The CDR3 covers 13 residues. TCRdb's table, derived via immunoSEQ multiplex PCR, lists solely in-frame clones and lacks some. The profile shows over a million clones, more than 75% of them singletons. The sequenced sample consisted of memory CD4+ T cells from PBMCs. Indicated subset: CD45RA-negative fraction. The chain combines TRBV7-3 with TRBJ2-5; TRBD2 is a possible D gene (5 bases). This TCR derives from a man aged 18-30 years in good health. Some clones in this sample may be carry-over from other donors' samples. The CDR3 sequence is CASSFRAEETQYF. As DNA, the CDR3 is TGTGCCAGCAGCTTCAGAGCGGAAGAGACCCAGTACTTC.